This T cell receptor (beta chain) was sequenced for a study of cytomegalovirus exposure and HLA in healthy donors. Overall study results and limits: A few CMV-associated chains were confirmed in vitro to be specific for CMV antigens. Rare sequences made up most TCRs, while some public TCRs were found in many donors. Listed as cytomegalovirus-associated were around 160 TCR beta chains.

This CDR3 comprises 13 residues. Germline loops: CDR1 SGHTA, CDR2 FQGNSA. The V gene lost 1 base and the J gene lost 3 bases, with 7 bases spanning the gap. The donors were in the roughly 130-subject validation cohort, distinct from the approximately 610-subject first cohort. Only in-frame clones appear in the TCRdb table, and some are missing; sequencing was by immunoSEQ multiplex PCR. The sample comprises some 150,000 clones, roughly 89% of which are singletons, and 2.5% to 4% rests with the top ten. Comments on this clone: Its antigen is undetermined.

This chain joins TRBV7-2 and TRBJ2-7; D not resolved. Sample: PBMCs. This clonotype was obtained from a woman aged 18 to 35 in good health and CMV-seropositive. CDR3 amino acids: CASSLDVVYEQYF. The CDR3, as DNA: TGTGCCAGCAGCTTAGATGTAGTCTACGAGCAGTACTTC.